These 3 T cell receptor beta chains were all obtained from the same sample, sequenced in a study of cytomegalovirus exposure and HLA in healthy donors. Assay: immunoSEQ multiplex PCR; the TCRdb copy retains only in-frame clones and omits some. Of under 140,000 clones in the sample, approximately 89% were seen once. The sequenced sample consisted of PBMCs. These receptors all come from a young woman in good health and CMV-seronegative.

The chain uses TRBV4-1 and TRBJ2-7; D is unclear. Germline CDR1 is MGHRA and CDR2 is YSYEKL. Trimming took off 0 bases at V and 4 bases at J, with 13 bases between the two ends. The CDR3 is 15 residues long. CDR3 bases: TGCGCCAGCAGCCAAGACAGTATAACAAATTACGAGCAGTACTTC. Its translation: CASSQDSITNYEQYF.

The V gene is TRBV5-6, the J gene TRBJ2-3, with 8 bases lining up with TRBD2. Germline lookup yields CDR1 SGHDT and CDR2 YYEEEE. The CDR3 consists of 15 residues. V shed 1 base and J 1 base; nucleotides not matched to a gene: 2. This CDR3 is CASSLSGGGTDTQYF. The CDR3, as DNA: TGTGCCAGCAGCTTGTCCGGGGGGGGCACAGATACGCAGTATTTT. The whole variable domain, remainder taken from reference TRBV5-6 and TRBJ2-3, is DAGVTQSPTHLIKTRGQQVTLRCSPKSGHDTVSWYQQALGQGPQFIFQYYEEEERQRGNFPDRFSGHQFPNYSSELNVNALLLGDSALYLCASSLSGGGTDTQYFGPGTRLTVL.

This clone was counted a single time. This chain joins TRBV9 and TRBJ2-1, with TRBD2 matching 7 bases. V dropped 1 base and J dropped 2; count of bases not matched to a gene: 9. CDR1 SGDLS and CDR2 YYNGEE come from the germline V gene. CDR3 size: 17 residues. In DNA, the CDR3 is TGTGCCAGCAGCGTAAGTTCGGGGGGTAGGCCCTACAATGAGCAGTTCTTC. Its protein is CASSVSSGGRPYNEQFF.